This TCR beta chain came from a study of T-cell memory formation after mild COVID-19. Study summary: Clustering of TCRs was largely donor specific. General observations from the study: Among contracting clones, CD4+ were mainly CM/EM and CD8+ enriched in EMRA. Clones that shrank (day 15 to 85) were balanced CD4/CD8, whereas later expanders leaned CD4+.

It was 5'RACE with constant-segment primers that produced the TCR alpha and TCR beta cDNA libraries, which carried sample barcodes and UMIs. TCRdb redid the calling of the 5' RACE reads with MiXCR, one entry per CDR3 protein. The sample has hundreds of thousands of distinct CDR3 sequences; 25% to 30% are singletons. V lost 1 base to trimming and J lost 3 bases; unmatched junction nucleotides: 5. CDR1 and CDR2 (germline): LGHDT, YNNKEL (reference sequence). This CDR3 comprises 15 residues. As for this clonotype: Its antigen is undetermined.

The chain uses TRBV3-1 and TRBJ2-7; 8 nucleotides agree with TRBD2. The specimen was PBMCs or a T cell subset sorted from them (not recorded which). This sequence originates from an adult woman who had mild COVID-19 (a few samples of this study predate the infection). Cell type and time point are not known. In DNA form, the CDR3 reads TGTGCCAGCAGCCAAGCCGGGGGGGCTGGCTACGAGCAGTACTTC. Translation gives CASSQAGGAGYEQYF.